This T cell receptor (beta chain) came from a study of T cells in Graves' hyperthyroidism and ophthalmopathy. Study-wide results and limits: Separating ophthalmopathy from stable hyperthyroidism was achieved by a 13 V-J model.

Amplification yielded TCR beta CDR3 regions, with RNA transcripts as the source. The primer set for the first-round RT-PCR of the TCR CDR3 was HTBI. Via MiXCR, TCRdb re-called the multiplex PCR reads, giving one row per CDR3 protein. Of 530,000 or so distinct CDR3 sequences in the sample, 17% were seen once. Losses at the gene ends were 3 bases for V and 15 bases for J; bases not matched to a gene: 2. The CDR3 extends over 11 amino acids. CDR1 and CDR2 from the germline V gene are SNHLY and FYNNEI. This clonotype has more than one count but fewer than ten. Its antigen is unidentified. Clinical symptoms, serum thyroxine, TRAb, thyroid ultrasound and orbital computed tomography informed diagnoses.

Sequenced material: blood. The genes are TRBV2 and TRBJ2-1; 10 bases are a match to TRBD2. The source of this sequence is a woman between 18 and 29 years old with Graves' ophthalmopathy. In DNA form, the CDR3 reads TGTGCCAGCAGTGATGAGCGGGGGGGGTTCTTC. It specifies CASSDERGGFF. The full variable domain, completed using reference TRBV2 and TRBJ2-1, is EPEVTQTPSHQVTQMGQEVILRCVPISNHLYFYWYRQILGQKVEFLVSFYNNEISEKSEIFDDQFSVERPDGSNFTLKIRSTKLEDSAMYFCASSDERGGFFGPGTRLTVL.